This T cell receptor (beta chain) was documented in a study of T cells after yellow fever vaccination. V gave up 1 base and J gave up 7 bases, with 13 bases separating them. The CDR3 is 15 residues long. Germline V gives CDR1 LGHNA, CDR2 YSLEER. TCRdb independently ran MiXCR on the 5' RACE reads; one entry per CDR3 protein. This table has fewer than 100,000 distinct CDR3 sequences, approximately 9% appearing once. Sequencing was performed on CD8+ T cells not binding an NS4B(214-222) dextramer, sorted from PBMCs, taken roughly 14 days after the first yellow fever vaccination. The clonotype was recovered from a man younger than 35 who received the YFV17D yellow fever vaccine. This chain uses TRBV4-3 with TRBJ1-4, with TRBD1 as a possible D gene (5 bases). The CDR3 here is CASSQGVRVSEKLFF. DNA for the CDR3: TGCGCCAGCAGCCAAGGAGTCAGGGTCAGTGAAAAACTGTTTTTT.